Below are 32 T cell receptor beta chains sequenced from a single sample in a study of T cells after yellow fever vaccination (dated by TCRdb to about 2019). The library came from 5' RACE. The data were produced on an Illumina HiSeq 2500. Clones were called with MiXCR by TCRdb after fastp trimmed the public reads at Q25, and only in-frame beta chains were retained. A single entry per CDR3 protein holds the most common genes and DNA from its merged rows. Counted in this sample were 10,000 or so distinct CDR3 sequences; approximately 5.3% of them appeared once. The ten largest make up approximately 0.99% of the sample. The treatment or condition label on this specimen signifies: live attenuated yellow fever vaccine strain. The sequences come from PBMCs, either bulk or a sorted T-cell subset (CD4+, CD8+, memory, or dextramer-sorted; not recorded which), collected on the day of the yellow fever booster vaccination. These receptors came from a man aged 30 to 45 who received the YFV17D yellow fever vaccine.

The sample holds many counts of this clonotype. The gene calls are TRBV4-3 and TRBJ1-4; D might be TRBD1 (6 bases). Germline V CDR1 and CDR2: LGHNA, YSLEER. The V end lost 1 base, the J end lost 9 bases, and 18 bases lay between the germline ends. CDR3 length equals 16 residues. CDR3 coding DNA: TGCGCCAGCAGCCAAGCCCCGGGACAAGTTGAAAAAAAACTGTTTTTT. It codes for CASSQAPGQVEKKLFF.

Ten or more counts support this clonotype. J is TRBJ2-2 and V is TRBV5-4, with TRBD2 matching 7 bases. The trim removed 3 bases at V and 8 bases at J, leaving 7 bases unmatched. Germline CDR1 reads SGHNT; CDR2 reads YYREEE (reference sequence). The CDR3 totals 14 residues. The CDR3 DNA follows: TGTGCCAGCAGCTGGGGGGGACCGGAAGGGGAGCTGTTTTTT. Translating it yields CASSWGGPEGELFF.

This clonotype was picked up many times. The chain uses TRBV2 and TRBJ1-2, with D maybe TRBD1 (6 bases). Germline CDR1 and CDR2: SNHLY and FYNNEI. This CDR3 has 12 residues. With 6 bases removed from V and 7 bases from J, the gap between germline ends came to 12 bases. The CDR3 here is CASRRDIGGYTF. The CDR3 coding sequence is TGTGCCAGCAGGCGGGACATCGGTGGCTACACCTTC.

This clonotype counts as medium-sized. In DNA form, the CDR3 reads TGCGCCAGCAGTCAAAAACCCCCCCGACTAGCGGGATTTGAGACCCAGTACTTC. Protein: CASSQKPPRLAGFETQYF. The rearrangement uses TRBV23-1 and TRBJ2-5; TRBD2 matches at 11 bases. TRBV23-1 is reported as an ORF; its role is uncertain. V dropped 2 bases and J dropped 5; count of bases not matched to a gene: 13. This CDR3 is 18 amino acids long.

This clonotype appeared many times. The chain carries TRBV5-6 and TRBJ2-7; D perhaps matches TRBD2 (5 bases). Germline lookup yields CDR1 SGHDT and CDR2 YYEEEE. Trimming stripped 3 bases from V and 3 bases from J, with 19 bases between. The CDR3 covers 16 residues. For the CDR3, the DNA is TGTGCCAGCAGCTCCTCCTTCTCGCGGGCCCTCTACGAGCAGTACTTC. Its protein product is CASSSSFSRALYEQYF.

This clonotype was recorded many times. V usage is TRBV7-6 and J usage is TRBJ1-6; 7 bases align to TRBD1. The J segment lost 7 bases and the V segment lost 4 bases, leaving 7 bases of the junction unmatched. In germline, CDR1 is SGHVS, CDR2 FNYEAQ. The CDR3 totals 15 residues. CDR3 nucleotides: TGTGCCAGCAGCTCCCAGGGGGATTGGAATTCACCCCTCCACTTT. It encodes CASSSQGDWNSPLHF.

This clonotype was picked up a small number of times. A much larger clone is a single base away; this may be a read error. This chain connects TRBV6-2 or TRBV6-3 to TRBJ2-7; TRBD2 matches at 7 bases. The germline CDR1 and CDR2 sequences are MNHEY and SVGEGT. This CDR3 region has 15 residues. In nucleotides, the CDR3 is TGTGCCAGCAGTCAAGCTTCCGGGGGGAGCTACGAGCAGAACTTC. Residues: CASSQASGGSYEQNF.

This chain joins TRBV12-3 or TRBV12-4 and TRBJ2-6, with 7 bases aligning to TRBD1. The J segment lost 2 bases and the V segment lost 11 bases, leaving 18 bases of the junction unmatched. This CDR3 spans 18 amino acids. This CDR3 reads CACCLGRTGVTGANVLTF. The DNA for the CDR3 is TGTGCCTGCTGTTTAGGACGCACAGGGGTAACTGGGGCCAACGTCCTGACTTTC.

This clonotype was recorded many times. V is TRBV29-1 and J is TRBJ2-1; D tentatively reads TRBD1 or TRBD2 (6 bases each). This CDR3 comprises 14 residues. Germline V lookup: CDR1 SQVTM, CDR2 ANQGSEA. Trimming took 7 bases from V and 4 from J, leaving 17 bases between them. The chain's CDR3 is CSGEGGWVYNEQFF. DNA for the CDR3: TGCAGCGGAGAGGGGGGATGGGTTTACAATGAGCAGTTCTTC.

This clonotype is judged medium-sized. The gene calls are TRBV6-1 and TRBJ2-4; TRBD2 matches at 8 bases. V dropped 3 bases and J dropped 4; count of bases not matched to a gene: 2. There are 14 residues in the CDR3. Germline V lookup: CDR1 MNHNS, CDR2 SASEGT. CDR3 amino acids: CASSESGGKNIQYF. The CDR3 DNA reads as TGTGCCAGCAGTGAGTCGGGGGGGAAAAACATTCAGTACTTC.

This clonotype has ten or more counts. The rearrangement links TRBV20-1 to TRBJ2-3; weak D call: TRBD1 (5 bases). Germline CDR1 and CDR2: DFQATT and SNEGSKA (reference sequence). V lost 6 bases to trimming and J lost 0 bases, with 13 bases between them. CDR3 length equals 14 residues. CDR3 sequence: CSARQQFSTDTQYF. CDR3 coding DNA: TGCAGTGCCCGACAGCAATTCAGCACAGATACGCAGTATTTT.

This clonotype was observed many times. The chain combines TRBV9 with TRBJ1-2, with D maybe TRBD1 (6 bases). V lost 6 bases and J 0 bases, leaving 18 bases between the germline ends. The CDR3 totals 16 residues. Per germline, CDR1 SGDLS and CDR2 YYNGEE. CDR3 sequence (DNA): TGTGCCAGCACCCTAGGGGGGGGAATTACTAACTATGGCTACACCTTC. Its protein product is CASTLGGGITNYGYTF. The entire variable domain, with the rest obtained from reference TRBV9 and TRBJ1-2, is as follows: DSGVTQTPKHLITATGQRVTLRCSPRSGDLSVYWYQQSLDQGLQFLIQYYNGEERAKGNILERFSAQQFPDLHSELNLSSLELGDSALYFCASTLGGGITNYGYTFGSGTRLTVV.

By sample fraction, this clonotype is medium-sized (0.01 to 0.1%). This sequence joins TRBV20-1 and TRBJ1-6, with TRBD1 matching 8 bases. The CDR3 totals 14 residues. V dropped 6 bases and J dropped 3; count of bases not matched to a gene: 4. Germline CDR1 reads DFQATT; CDR2 reads SNEGSKA (reference sequence). CDR3 coding DNA: TGCAGTGCGGCAGGGGGCTTCTATAATTCACCCCTCCACTTT. Its translation is CSAAGGFYNSPLHF.

This clonotype was counted many times. The chain couples TRBV7-8 to TRBJ2-1, with TRBD2 identical over 9 bases. V dropped 2 bases and J dropped 6; count of bases not matched to a gene: 8. The CDR3 spans 16 residues. The germline CDR1 and CDR2 sequences are SGHVS and FQNEAQ. CDR3 nucleotides: TGTGCCAGCAGCTTATTATTTCTAGCGGGACCCAATGAGCAGTTCTTC. Amino acid sequence: CASSLLFLAGPNEQFF. Supplemented by reference TRBV7-8 and TRBJ2-1, the full variable domain reads GAGVSQSPRYKVAKRGQDVALRCDPISGHVSLFWYQQALGQGPEFLTYFQNEAQLDKSGLPSDRFFAERPEGSVSTLKIQRTQQEDSAVYLCASSLLFLAGPNEQFFGPGTRLTVL.

This clonotype was observed at least ten times. The chain is built from TRBV3-1 and TRBJ2-1; 12 nucleotides match TRBD2. With 6 bases clipped from V and 10 bases from J, the junction kept 7 bases outside the gene matches. CDR1 is LGHDT and CDR2 is YNNKEL in the germline V gene (reference sequence). The CDR3 is 14 amino acids. The CDR3 region has the DNA TGTGCCAGCAGTCTGACTAGCGGGAGTTTAGAGCAGTTCTTC. Translating gives CASSLTSGSLEQFF.

On this clonotype: The DNA is left out, because the CDR3 cannot be placed on it with certainty; the CDR3 is given as TCRdb lists it. V gene TRBV7-2 combines with J gene TRBJ2-7; TRBD1, the table's D call, was not compared with the DNA. CDR1 SGHTA and CDR2 FQGNSA come from the germline V gene. The CDR3 is 13 residues long, counting both termini. The CDR3: CASSFGAGREQYF.

This clonotype qualifies as medium-sized (0.01 to 0.1%). The chain links TRBV6-2 or TRBV6-3 to TRBJ2-1; D is perhaps TRBD2 (6 bases). Trimming took off 3 bases at V and 10 bases at J, with 13 bases between the two ends. Looked up from germline, CDR1 is MNHEY and CDR2 is SVGEGT. The CDR3 length is 13 residues. The CDR3 is CASSYGAGREQFF. CDR3 coding DNA: TGTGCCAGCAGTTATGGTGCGGGACGGGAGCAGTTCTTC.

This clonotype appeared many times. The genes are TRBV5-6 and TRBJ1-1; D ambiguous. The V end was cut by 4 bases, the J end by 10 bases, with 14 bases between. The CDR3 sequence is 12 residues long. CDR1 is SGHDT and CDR2 is YYEEEE in the germline V gene. The CDR3 reads CASSMGRRGAFF. The CDR3 coding sequence is TGTGCCAGCAGCATGGGGAGGCGAGGAGCTTTCTTT.

This clonotype was seen many times. The V gene is TRBV20-1, the J gene TRBJ2-7, with D perhaps given as TRBD1 or TRBD2 (5 bases each). CDR1 and CDR2 from the germline V gene are DFQATT and SNEGSKA (reference sequence). V lost 3 bases and J 0 bases, leaving 12 bases between the germline ends. The CDR3 totals 14 residues. CDR3 in amino acids: CSASPGPRSYEQYF. The CDR3 bases are TGCAGTGCTAGTCCGGGGCCCCGCTCCTACGAGCAGTACTTC.

This clonotype was counted at least ten times. CDR3 sequence reads: CSARRDLPYGYTF. CDR3 sequence (DNA): TGCAGTGCTAGGCGGGACCTTCCATATGGCTACACCTTC. The chain has TRBV20-1 and TRBJ1-2; TRBD1 is a possible D gene (5 bases). Between the trimmed V and J ends, which lost 3 bases and 5 bases, there was a span of 13 bases. Germline V gives CDR1 DFQATT, CDR2 SNEGSKA (reference sequence). CDR3 length equals 13 residues.

The chain has TRBV11-2 and TRBJ2-3, with 9 bases identical to TRBD2. Germline loops: CDR1 SGHAT, CDR2 FQNNGV. This CDR3 spans 15 amino acids. The V segment lost 5 bases and the J segment 4 bases; nucleotides outside the gene matches: 7. DNA of the CDR3: TGTGCCAGCAGCGTTAGCGGGAGAGTGGCAGATACGCAGTATTTT. This translates into CASSVSGRVADTQYF.

This clonotype was seen ten or more times. The genes are TRBV6-4 and TRBJ2-1; 10 nucleotides agree with TRBD1. This CDR3 has 14 residues. In germline, CDR1 is MRHNA, CDR2 SNTAGT. After removal of 3 bases from V and 10 bases from J, the junction contained 6 bases not matched to a gene. CDR3 nucleotides: TGTGCCAGCAGTGAAAACCAGGGACAGGGGGAGCAGTTCTTC. This encodes CASSENQGQGEQFF.

This clonotype has ten or more counts. This chain's CDR3 is CASSFTGTVNYGYTF. DNA of the CDR3: TGCGCCAGCAGCTTCACTGGGACAGTTAACTATGGCTACACCTTC. The chain carries TRBV5-1 and TRBJ1-2, with 7 bases fitting TRBD1. The CDR3 has 15 residues. V trimming: 2 bases; J trimming: 1 base; junction bases outside the gene matches: 5. The germline gives CDR1 SGHRS, CDR2 YFSETQ.

This clonotype was picked up many times. The V gene is TRBV20-1, the J gene TRBJ2-7; D possibly matches TRBD1 or TRBD2 (5 bases each). The length of the CDR3 is 14 residues. CDR1 is DFQATT and CDR2 is SNEGSKA in the germline V gene (reference sequence). V lost 8 bases, J lost 2 bases, and 19 bases lay in between. In nucleotides, the CDR3 is TGCAGTCCCCGAACCGGGACCGAGGCCTACGAGCAGTACTTC. Translating gives CSPRTGTEAYEQYF.

In its sample, this clonotype ranks as medium-sized. The rearrangement links TRBV6-1 to TRBJ1-2, with a tentative D call TRBD1 (5 bases). The CDR3 has 12 residues. Germline CDR1 is MNHNS and CDR2 is SASEGT. V was cut by 3 bases and J by 7 bases, with 9 bases left in between. Here the CDR3 reads CASSDQGRGYTF. The DNA for the CDR3 is TGTGCCAGCAGTGACCAGGGACGTGGCTACACCTTC.

This clonotype is labeled medium-sized (0.01 to 0.1%). For the CDR3, the DNA is TGCAGTGCTCGCGGGAGGTCCCACGAGCAGTACTTC. Its protein product is CSARGRSHEQYF. The chain employs TRBV20-1 and TRBJ2-7, with TRBD2 identical over 8 bases. The CDR3 spans 12 residues. The V and J ends lost 5 bases and 5 bases, in that order; junction bases with no gene match: 5. Looked up from germline, CDR1 is DFQATT and CDR2 is SNEGSKA (reference sequence).

The genes are TRBV3-1 and TRBJ2-1; 9 bases are a match to TRBD2. The CDR3 is 15 residues long. Germline V gives CDR1 LGHDT, CDR2 YNNKEL (reference sequence). After removal of 10 bases from V and 5 bases from J, the junction contained 12 bases not matched to a gene. The chain's CDR3 is CATTQASGANNEQFF. The CDR3 DNA sequence: TGTGCCACCACCCAAGCTAGCGGGGCGAACAATGAGCAGTTCTTC.

Many counts were recorded for this clonotype. V usage is TRBV5-1 and J usage is TRBJ2-5; weak D call: TRBD2 (6 bases). Trimming shortened V by 4 bases and J by 1 base, and 14 bases separated the two germline ends. The CDR3 is 15 amino acids. Germline CDR1 is SGHRS and CDR2 is YFSETQ. Here the CDR3 DNA reads TGCGCCAGCAGCACCGGGGCGACTAGCCAAGAGACCCAGTACTTC. This sequence encodes CASSTGATSQETQYF.

A word on this clonotype: The limits of the CDR3 on the DNA are not certain, so only TCRdb's listed CDR3 is given. This chain connects TRBV7-5 to TRBJ2-3. TRBV7-5 is shown as a pseudogene. The CDR3 spans 16 amino acids, including both terminal residues. CDR3 amino acids: CISVPAGRRCADTQYF.

This clonotype was observed at least ten times. V and J are TRBV10-3 and TRBJ2-1; D perhaps matches TRBD1 (5 bases). The CDR3 has 15 amino acids. The germline V and J ends were trimmed by 2 bases and 5 bases, with 13 bases remaining between them. Germline V gives CDR1 ENHRY, CDR2 SYGVKD. The CDR3 sequence: CAISEGRVTNNEQFF. The CDR3 DNA sequence: TGTGCCATCAGTGAGGGCAGGGTCACCAACAATGAGCAGTTCTTC.

This clonotype came up many times. The V call is TRBV20-1, the J call TRBJ1-1; D not certain. CDR1 and CDR2 (germline): DFQATT, SNEGSKA (reference sequence). The CDR3 extends over 13 amino acids. The V and J ends lost 4 bases and 0 bases respectively, with 9 bases between them. The DNA for the CDR3 is TGCAGTGCTACGACGGCCATGAACACTGAAGCTTTCTTT. Encoded protein: CSATTAMNTEAFF.

This clonotype has at least ten counts. The chain carries TRBV7-2 and TRBJ2-3, with D possibly TRBD2 on 6 matching bases. V was shortened by 4 bases and J by 0 bases, with 11 bases between the two germline ends. The CDR3 is made up of 15 amino acids. Germline CDR1 is SGHTA and CDR2 is FQGNSA. The CDR3 DNA reads as TGTGCCAGCAGCTCCCTAGCGATCAGCACAGATACGCAGTATTTT. It is translated as CASSSLAISTDTQYF.